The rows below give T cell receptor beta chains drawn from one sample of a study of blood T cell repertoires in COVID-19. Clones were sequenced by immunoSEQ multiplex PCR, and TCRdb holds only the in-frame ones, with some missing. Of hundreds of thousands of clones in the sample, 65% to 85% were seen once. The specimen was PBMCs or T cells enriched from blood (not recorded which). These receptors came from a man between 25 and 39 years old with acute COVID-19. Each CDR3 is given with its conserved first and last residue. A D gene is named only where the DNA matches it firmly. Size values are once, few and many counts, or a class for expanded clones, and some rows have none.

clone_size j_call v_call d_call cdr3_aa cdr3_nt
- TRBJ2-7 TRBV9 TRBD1 CASSPRTGFYEQYF TGTGCCAGCAGCCCTCGGACAGGATTCTACGAGCAGTACTTC
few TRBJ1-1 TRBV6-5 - CATQFNTEAFF TGTGCCACCCAGTTTAACACTGAAGCTTTCTTT
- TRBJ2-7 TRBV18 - CASSPPAGSSLEQYF TGTGCCAGCTCACCACCGGCAGGGTCATCCCTCGAGCAGTACTTC
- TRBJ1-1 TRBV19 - CASRTANTEAFF TGTGCCAGTAGGACAGCCAACACTGAAGCTTTCTTT
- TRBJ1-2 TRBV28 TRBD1 CASSPRDSYGYTF TGTGCCAGCAGTCCCCGGGACAGCTATGGCTACACCTTC
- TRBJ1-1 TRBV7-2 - CASSFGHLRRTEAFF TGTGCCAGCAGCTTCGGACACCTAAGAAGGACTGAAGCTTTCTTT
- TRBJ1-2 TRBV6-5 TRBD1 CASKRTGGGYGYTF TGTGCCAGCAAACGAACAGGGGGTGGCTATGGCTACACCTTC
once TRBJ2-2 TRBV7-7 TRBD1 CASSLSGQGTGELFF TGTGCCAGCAGCTTATCGGGACAGGGCACCGGGGAGCTGTTTTTT
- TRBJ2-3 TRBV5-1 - CASSLRKSELDTQYF TGCGCCAGCAGCTTGCGGAAATCGGAGTTAGATACGCAGTATTTT
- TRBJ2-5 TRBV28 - CASSRGDWQETQYF TGTGCCAGCAGTCGCGGGGACTGGCAAGAGACCCAGTACTTC
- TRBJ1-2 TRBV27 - CASSLSGGSYGYTF TGTGCCAGCAGTTTATCAGGGGGAAGCTATGGCTACACCTTC
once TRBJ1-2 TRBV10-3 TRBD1 CAISGDSYGYTF TGTGCCATCAGCGGGGACAGCTATGGCTACACCTTC
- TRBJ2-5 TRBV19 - CASSMLARQETQYF TGTGCCAGTAGTATGCTAGCGCGTCAAGAGACCCAGTACTTC
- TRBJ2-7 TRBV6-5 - CASSYSGGMAYF TGTGCCAGCAGTTACTCAGGAGGGATGGCCTACTTC
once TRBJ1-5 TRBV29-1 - CSGRLLEYSNQPQHF TGCAGCGGTCGACTCCTAGAATATAGCAATCAGCCCCAGCATTTT
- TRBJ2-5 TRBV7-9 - CASSLGAGVWETQYF TGTGCCAGCAGCTTAGGTGCAGGGGTTTGGGAGACCCAGTACTTC
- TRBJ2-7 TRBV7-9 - CASSLARRRRSYEQYF TGTGCCAGCAGCTTAGCGAGGCGGAGGCGGTCGTACGAGCAGTACTTC
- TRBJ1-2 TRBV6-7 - CASSKTGSRGYTF TGTGCCAGCAGCAAAACAGGTTCAAGGGGCTACACCTTC
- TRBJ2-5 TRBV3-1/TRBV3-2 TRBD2 CASRRGVQETQYF TGTGCCAGCAGGCGGGGGGTCCAAGAGACCCAGTACTTC
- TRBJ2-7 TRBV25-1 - CASSERVYYEQYF TGTGCCAGCAGTGAGAGGGTATACTACGAGCAGTACTTC
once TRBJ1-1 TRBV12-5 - CASGLVPAVTKALMNTEAFF TGTGCTAGTGGTTTGGTACCGGCAGTAACTAAAGCACTAATGAACACTGAAGCTTTCTTT
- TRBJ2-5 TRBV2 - CASSDRVRGETQYF TGTGCCAGCAGTGATCGCGTCCGGGGAGAGACCCAGTACTTC
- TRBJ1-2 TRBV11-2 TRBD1 CASSLVRDRAFNYGYTF TGTGCCAGCAGCTTAGTACGGGACAGGGCCTTTAACTATGGCTACACCTTC
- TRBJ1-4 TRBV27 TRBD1 CASKQGLTNEKLFF TGTGCCAGCAAACAGGGGCTCACTAATGAAAAACTGTTTTTT
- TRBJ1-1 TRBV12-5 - CASGRAGAAGAFF TGTGCTAGTGGTCGGGCAGGGGCCGCCGGGGCTTTCTTT
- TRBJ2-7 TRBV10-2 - CASREDSTSYEQYF TGCGCCAGCAGGGAGGACTCTACCTCCTACGAGCAGTACTTC
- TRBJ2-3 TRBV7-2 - CASSRDFKDTQYF TGTGCCAGCAGTCGGGACTTCAAAGATACGCAGTATTTT
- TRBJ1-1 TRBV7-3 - CASSLAPVNTEAFF TGTGCCAGCAGCTTAGCCCCAGTTAACACTGAAGCTTTCTTT
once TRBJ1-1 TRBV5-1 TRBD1 CASSRGQSDTEAFF TGCGCCAGCAGCCGGGGACAGTCTGACACTGAAGCTTTCTTT
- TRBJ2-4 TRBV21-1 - CASWQENIQYF TGTGCCAGCTGGCAGGAAAACATTCAGTACTTC
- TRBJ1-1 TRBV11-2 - CASSLSGSWTAFF TGTGCCAGCAGCTTATCAGGGTCCTGGACGGCTTTCTTT
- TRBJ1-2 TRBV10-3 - CAISDGGFGRYGYTF TGTGCCATCAGTGACGGGGGTTTCGGGCGCTATGGCTACACCTTC
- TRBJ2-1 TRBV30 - CAWSVLREQFF TGTGCCTGGAGTGTACTCCGTGAGCAGTTCTTC
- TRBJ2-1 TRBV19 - CASSPSRISYNEQFF TGTGCCAGTAGTCCAAGCAGGATCTCCTACAATGAGCAGTTCTTC
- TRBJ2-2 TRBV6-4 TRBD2 CASSDSTSGGGELFF TGTGCCAGCAGTGACTCGACTAGCGGGGGCGGGGAGCTGTTTTTT
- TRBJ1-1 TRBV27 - CASSLDMNTEAFF TGTGCCAGCAGTTTGGACATGAACACTGAAGCTTTCTTT
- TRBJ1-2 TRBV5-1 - CASSPDGKGLGYTF TGCGCCAGCAGCCCGGACGGGAAAGGACTTGGCTACACCTTC
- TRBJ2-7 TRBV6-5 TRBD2 CASSLGTSASYEQYF TGTGCCAGCAGTCTCGGCACTAGCGCTTCCTACGAGCAGTACTTC